This T cell receptor beta chain was identified in a study of T-cell memory formation after mild COVID-19. Findings of the study overall: Clones that got smaller from day 15 to 85 had even CD4/CD8, while clones growing later tipped toward CD4+. The appearance of some responding clones in pre-infection memory suggested that cross-reactive memory joined. Day 37-peaking second-wave clones had unconfirmed SARS-CoV-2 specificity.

This clonotype has more than one count but fewer than ten. Its antigen is unidentified. UMIs and sample barcodes were carried by the TCR alpha and TCR beta cDNA libraries that 5'RACE produced using constant-segment primers. MiXCR, run by TCRdb on the 5' RACE reads, gives a single entry per CDR3 protein. The table lists 400,000 to 500,000 distinct CDR3 sequences, about a sixth of them singletons. CDR3 length: 13 amino acids. Trimming took 7 bases from V and 0 from J, leaving 9 bases between them. The source of this sequence is a man aged 18-30 years who had mild COVID-19 (a few samples of this study predate the infection). Cell type and time point are not known. The chain employs TRBV12-3 or TRBV12-4 and TRBJ1-1; no clear D gene. Source material: PBMCs or a T cell subset sorted from them (not recorded which). Written as DNA, the CDR3 is TGTGCCAGCACCCACCTCCTGAACACTGAAGCTTTCTTT. Its translation: CASTHLLNTEAFF.